This is a list of T cell receptor beta chains from one sample in a study of blood T cell repertoires in COVID-19. Clones were read by immunoSEQ multiplex PCR, and TCRdb kept only the in-frame ones, dropping some. The table lists tens of thousands of clones, around nine tenths of them singletons. Specimen: peripheral blood. The receptor source for this set is a woman of 80 years or more with active or convalescent COVID-19. CDR3s include the opening cysteine and the closing phenylalanine or tryptophan. Each record gives: V gene, J gene, D gene, clone size, CDR3 protein, CDR3 DNA. A D gene is named only where the DNA matches it firmly. The size field is filled for only some rows; it gives once, few, many or a size class.

V gene: TRBV2; J gene: TRBJ2-2; D gene: NA; clone size: NA; CDR3 protein: CASSPTSWSGELFF; CDR3 DNA: TGTGCCAGCAGCCCGACTAGTTGGTCCGGGGAGCTGTTTTTT
V gene: TRBV15; J gene: TRBJ1-2; D gene: NA; clone size: once; CDR3 protein: CATSRGRDGNYGYTF; CDR3 DNA: TGTGCCACCAGCAGAGGGAGGGACGGAAACTATGGCTACACCTTC
V gene: TRBV4-1; J gene: TRBJ1-2; D gene: TRBD1; clone size: NA; CDR3 protein: CASSFRQGMARPNYGYTF; CDR3 DNA: TGCGCCAGCAGCTTTCGACAGGGGATGGCCCGACCCAACTATGGCTACACCTTC
V gene: TRBV7-4; J gene: TRBJ2-4; D gene: NA; clone size: NA; CDR3 protein: CASSLDPVLAKNIQYF; CDR3 DNA: TGTGCCAGCAGCTTAGACCCGGTTTTAGCCAAAAACATTCAGTACTTC
V gene: TRBV4-1; J gene: TRBJ1-1; D gene: NA; clone size: NA; CDR3 protein: CASSQDPGLGNTEAFF; CDR3 DNA: TGCGCCAGCAGCCAAGATCCGGGTTTGGGGAACACTGAAGCTTTCTTT
V gene: TRBV6-1; J gene: TRBJ2-3; D gene: NA; clone size: few; CDR3 protein: CASSEYRTETQYF; CDR3 DNA: TGTGCCAGCAGTGAATATCGGACAGAGACGCAGTATTTT
V gene: TRBV7-2; J gene: TRBJ1-6; D gene: TRBD1; clone size: NA; CDR3 protein: CASSLVDRGSPLHF; CDR3 DNA: TGTGCCAGCAGCTTAGTGGACAGGGGGTCACCCCTCCACTTT
V gene: TRBV7-9; J gene: TRBJ2-7; D gene: NA; clone size: medium-sized; CDR3 protein: CASSAGISYEQYF; CDR3 DNA: TGTGCCAGCAGCGCGGGGATCTCCTACGAGCAGTACTTC
V gene: TRBV5-1; J gene: TRBJ2-7; D gene: NA; clone size: once; CDR3 protein: CASNPSAAGSSYEQYF; CDR3 DNA: TGCGCCAGCAACCCATCCGCGGCGGGGAGCTCCTACGAGCAGTACTTC
V gene: TRBV6-6; J gene: TRBJ2-3; D gene: NA; clone size: NA; CDR3 protein: CASSRGLQGADTQYF; CDR3 DNA: TGTGCCAGCAGCCGGGGACTCCAAGGGGCAGATACGCAGTATTTT
V gene: TRBV6-5; J gene: TRBJ2-7; D gene: NA; clone size: NA; CDR3 protein: CASSYKENSYEQYF; CDR3 DNA: TGTGCCAGCAGTTATAAGGAGAACTCCTACGAGCAGTACTTC
V gene: TRBV5-1; J gene: TRBJ1-2; D gene: TRBD1; clone size: NA; CDR3 protein: CASSPLGQGIGGYTF; CDR3 DNA: TGCGCCAGCAGCCCCTTGGGACAGGGCATCGGAGGCTACACCTTC
V gene: TRBV5-4; J gene: TRBJ2-1; D gene: NA; clone size: NA; CDR3 protein: CASSLVGNYNEQFF; CDR3 DNA: TGTGCCAGCAGCTTGGTCGGGAACTACAATGAGCAGTTCTTC
V gene: TRBV1; J gene: TRBJ2-1; D gene: NA; clone size: NA; CDR3 protein: CTSSLGLAGANNEQFF; CDR3 DNA: TGCACCAGCAGCCTGGGACTAGCGGGGGCCAACAATGAGCAGTTCTTC
V gene: TRBV6-6; J gene: TRBJ2-5; D gene: NA; clone size: NA; CDR3 protein: CASSLSSRETQYF; CDR3 DNA: TGTGCCAGCAGTCTATCCTCGAGAGAGACCCAGTACTTC
V gene: TRBV6-2/TRBV6-3; J gene: TRBJ2-1; D gene: NA; clone size: NA; CDR3 protein: CASSQGGAVNEQFF; CDR3 DNA: TGTGCCAGCAGCCAGGGTGGAGCGGTTAATGAGCAGTTCTTC
V gene: TRBV28; J gene: TRBJ1-3; D gene: TRBD1; clone size: NA; CDR3 protein: CASSKDRGGNTIYF; CDR3 DNA: TGTGCCAGCAGTAAAGACAGGGGTGGAAACACCATATATTTT
V gene: TRBV18; J gene: TRBJ2-7; D gene: NA; clone size: NA; CDR3 protein: CASSPGGGLEYEQYF; CDR3 DNA: TGTGCCAGCTCACCGGGCGGGGGCCTAGAGTACGAGCAGTACTTC
V gene: TRBV6-6; J gene: TRBJ2-7; D gene: NA; clone size: once; CDR3 protein: CASSHPPQTYEQYF; CDR3 DNA: TGTGCCAGCAGCCACCCACCACAAACATACGAGCAGTACTTC
V gene: TRBV9; J gene: TRBJ1-6; D gene: NA; clone size: NA; CDR3 protein: CASSVGPSSYNSPLHF; CDR3 DNA: TGTGCCAGCAGCGTAGGTCCGAGCTCCTATAATTCACCCCTCCACTTT
V gene: TRBV12-3/TRBV12-4; J gene: TRBJ1-2; D gene: NA; clone size: NA; CDR3 protein: CASSSSVNYGYTF; CDR3 DNA: NA
V gene: TRBV18; J gene: TRBJ2-3; D gene: TRBD1; clone size: NA; CDR3 protein: CASSAYRGSTDTQYF; CDR3 DNA: TGTGCCAGCTCAGCCTACAGGGGTAGCACAGATACGCAGTATTTT
V gene: TRBV7-9; J gene: TRBJ1-5; D gene: TRBD1; clone size: NA; CDR3 protein: CASSLGTEDQPQHF; CDR3 DNA: TGTGCCAGCAGCTTGGGGACAGAAGATCAGCCCCAGCATTTT
V gene: TRBV30; J gene: TRBJ1-1; D gene: NA; clone size: once; CDR3 protein: CAWSGGRVNTEAFF; CDR3 DNA: TGTGCCTGGAGTGGGGGGCGGGTGAACACTGAAGCTTTCTTT
V gene: TRBV7-9; J gene: TRBJ1-3; D gene: NA; clone size: NA; CDR3 protein: CASSLRIGDMLFGNTIYF; CDR3 DNA: TGTGCCAGCAGCTTAAGGATCGGGGACATGTTATTTGGAAACACCATATATTTT
V gene: TRBV11-3; J gene: TRBJ2-1; D gene: NA; clone size: NA; CDR3 protein: CASSTTWRDEQFF; CDR3 DNA: TGTGCCAGCAGTACAACGTGGCGGGATGAGCAGTTCTTC
V gene: TRBV19; J gene: TRBJ2-2; D gene: TRBD2; clone size: NA; CDR3 protein: CASSIRAPWTSGGAELFF; CDR3 DNA: TGTGCCAGTAGTATCCGGGCCCCCTGGACTAGCGGGGGCGCGGAGCTGTTTTTT